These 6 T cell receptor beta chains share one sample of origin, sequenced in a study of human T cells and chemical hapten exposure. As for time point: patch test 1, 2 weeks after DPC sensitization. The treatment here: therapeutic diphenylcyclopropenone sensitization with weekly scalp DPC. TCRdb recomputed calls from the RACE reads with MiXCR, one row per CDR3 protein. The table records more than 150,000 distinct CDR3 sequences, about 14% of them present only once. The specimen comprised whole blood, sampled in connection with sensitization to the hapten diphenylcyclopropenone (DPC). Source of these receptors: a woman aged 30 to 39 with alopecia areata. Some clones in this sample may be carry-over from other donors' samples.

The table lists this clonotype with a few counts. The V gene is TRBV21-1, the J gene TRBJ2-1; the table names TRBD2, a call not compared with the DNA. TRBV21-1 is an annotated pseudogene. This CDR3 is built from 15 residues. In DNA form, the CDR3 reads TGTGCCAGCAGCGAGGGACCTACGATTTACAATGAGCAGTTCTTC. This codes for CASSEGPTIYNEQFF.

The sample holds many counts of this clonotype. This CDR3 is CASSPQNSGPDTQYF. As DNA, the CDR3 is TGTGCCAGCTCACCACAGAACAGTGGCCCAGATACGCAGTATTTT. This chain joins TRBV18 and TRBJ2-3, with D unclear. The CDR3 totals 15 residues. CDR1 is KGHSH, CDR2 LQKENI, per germline. V lost 1 base to trimming and J lost 4 bases, with 12 bases between them.

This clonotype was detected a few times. CDR3 nucleotide sequence: TGCGCCAGCAGCGCCGGGACAGGGCACAATCAGCCCCAGCATTTT. Translating it yields CASSAGTGHNQPQHF. This rearrangement joins TRBV4-3 to TRBJ1-5; 9 bases are shared with TRBD1. Germline loops: CDR1 LGHNA, CDR2 YSLEER. V was pared by 5 bases and J by 3 bases, with 5 bases of the junction left unmatched. The CDR3 has 15 residues.

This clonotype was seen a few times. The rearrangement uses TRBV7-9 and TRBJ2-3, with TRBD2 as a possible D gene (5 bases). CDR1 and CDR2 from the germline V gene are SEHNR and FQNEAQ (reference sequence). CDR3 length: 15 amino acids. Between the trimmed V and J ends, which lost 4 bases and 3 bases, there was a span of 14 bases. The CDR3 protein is CASSSTKRGTDTQYF. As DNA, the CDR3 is TGTGCCAGCAGCTCGACCAAAAGAGGGACAGATACGCAGTATTTT. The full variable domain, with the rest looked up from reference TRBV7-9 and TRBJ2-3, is DTGVSQNPRHKITKRGQNVTFRCDPISEHNRLYWYRQTLGQGPEFLTYFQNEAQLEKSRLLSDRFSAERPKGSFSTLEIQRTEQGDSAMYLCASSSTKRGTDTQYFGPGTRLTVL.

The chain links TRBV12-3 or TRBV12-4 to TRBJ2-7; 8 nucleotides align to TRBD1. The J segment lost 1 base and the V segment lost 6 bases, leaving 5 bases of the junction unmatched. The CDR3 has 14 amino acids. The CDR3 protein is CASRPTGGSYEQYF. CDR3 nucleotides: TGTGCCAGCAGGCCTACAGGGGGTTCCTACGAGCAGTACTTC.

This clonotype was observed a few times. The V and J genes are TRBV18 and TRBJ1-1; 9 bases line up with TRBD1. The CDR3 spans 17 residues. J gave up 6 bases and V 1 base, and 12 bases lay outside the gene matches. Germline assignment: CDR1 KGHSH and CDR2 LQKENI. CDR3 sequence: CASSPLNQQGAFSEAFF. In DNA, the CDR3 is TGTGCCAGCTCACCACTCAACCAACAGGGGGCGTTTTCTGAAGCTTTCTTT.